The rows below give T cell receptor beta chains drawn from one sample of a study of shared T cell receptors in the human thymus. Only in-frame clones appear in the TCRdb table, and some are missing; sequencing was by immunoSEQ multiplex PCR. The data show 700,000 or so clones, approximately 83% seen once. The same data also contributed to another study, on human thymus T cells.

Sequenced: thymocytes. The receptors originated from a girl under two years old with a congenital heart defect. Each CDR3 is given with its conserved first and last residue. Each record gives: D gene, J gene, clone size, V gene, CDR3 DNA, CDR3 protein. The D gene is left open where the match is weak. A row's size may be missing; if present it is once, few, many or a size class.

TRBD1 TRBJ1-2 . TRBV28 TGTGCCAGCAGTTCTGACAGGGACTATGGCTACACCTTC CASSSDRDYGYTF
TRBD1 TRBJ2-6 . TRBV19 TGTGCCAGTAGTAATCGGGACAGGGGCCCTCCTTCTGGGGCCAACGTCCTGACTTTC CASSNRDRGPPSGANVLTF
TRBD1 TRBJ1-2 . TRBV7-9 TGTGCCAGCAGCTTGGCCCCTGGACAGGACCAAACTTATGGCTACACCTTC CASSLAPGQDQTYGYTF
. TRBJ1-1 . TRBV19 TGTGCCAGTAGTATCCCGGACAGTGAAGCTTTCTTT CASSIPDSEAFF
. TRBJ2-7 few TRBV25-1 TGTGCCAGCAGTGAATCAGCCGACAGGAGAAACGAGCAGTACTTC CASSESADRRNEQYF
TRBD1 TRBJ1-4 . TRBV25-1 TGTGCCAGCAGTGAATTCCCGACAGGGCGAGATGAAAAACTGTTTTTT CASSEFPTGRDEKLFF
TRBD1 TRBJ1-5 . TRBV28 TGTGCCAGCAGTTTTTTGGACGACAGGGTAGGACAGCCCCAGCATTTT CASSFLDDRVGQPQHF
. TRBJ2-3 few TRBV18 TGTGCCAGCTCACCACCGGAAACAGGAGGCACAGATACGCAGTATTTT CASSPPETGGTDTQYF
. TRBJ2-6 . TRBV9 TGTGCCAGCAGCGTAGGGGAGACCACCCCACAGAATGGGGCCAACGTCCTGACTTTC CASSVGETTPQNGANVLTF
TRBD1 TRBJ1-6 once TRBV13 TGTGCCAGCAGCGCGCGGACAGGGGGCAAAAATAATTCACCCCTCCACTTT CASSARTGGKNNSPLHF
. TRBJ2-3 . TRBV5-1 TGCGCCAGCAGCTTCGTCCAGAAGACAGATACGCAGTATTTT CASSFVQKTDTQYF
. TRBJ2-2 few TRBV6-6 TGTGCCAGCAAGGACACTTCGAACACCGGGGAGCTGTTTTTT CASKDTSNTGELFF
. TRBJ1-1 . TRBV18 TGTGCCAGCTCACCACTTGGGGCGGACACTGAAGCTTTCTTT CASSPLGADTEAFF
TRBD1 TRBJ1-1 . TRBV15 TGTGCCACCAGCAGAGGCCCAGGGGGGAACACTGAAGCTTTCTTT CATSRGPGGNTEAFF
. TRBJ1-5 . TRBV15 TGTGCCACCAGCAGAGGAGGATCGTATCAGCCCCAGCATTTT CATSRGGSYQPQHF
. TRBJ1-5 . TRBV6-6 TGTGCCAGCAGTAAGACAGTAACGAGCAATCAGCCCCAGCATTTT CASSKTVTSNQPQHF
. TRBJ1-1 few TRBV11-1 TGTGCCAGCAGCTTAGGGGGGGGGAACACTGAAGCTTTCTTT CASSLGGGNTEAFF
. TRBJ1-2 . TRBV28 TGTGCCAGCAGTCCCGCGGGGTATGGCTACACCTTC CASSPAGYGYTF
. TRBJ1-2 . TRBV5-6 TGTGCCAGCAGCTTGGAGTTGGGAGTGGGTTATGGCTACACCTTC CASSLELGVGYGYTF
TRBD2 TRBJ2-2 . TRBV6-4 TGTGCCAGCAGTGACACTCCGACTAGCGGGAACACCGGGGAGCTGTTTTTT CASSDTPTSGNTGELFF
. TRBJ2-4 . TRBV5-6 TGTGCCAGCAGCTACTTCCAGGGGGCCAAAAACATTCAGTACTTC CASSYFQGAKNIQYF
TRBD2 TRBJ2-1 once TRBV19 TGTGCCAGTAGTATACAGTTCAGCGGGGGGGTCAATGAGCAGTTCTTC CASSIQFSGGVNEQFF
TRBD1 TRBJ1-1 . TRBV10-2 TGCGCCAGCAGTGTACGAACAGGGGCGACTGAAGCTTTCTTT CASSVRTGATEAFF
. TRBJ1-5 . TRBV4-3 TGCGCCAGCAGCCAAGATCGAACCACTAGGAATCAGCCCCAGCATTTT CASSQDRTTRNQPQHF
TRBD2 TRBJ2-1 . TRBV2 TGTGCCAGCAAAACTAGCGGGGGGGTACCGGGCGATGAGCAGTTCTTC CASKTSGGVPGDEQFF
. TRBJ1-2 . TRBV19 TGTGCCACATTGACCCGGGTCTTCACGACTCGCTTGACGCGTTTTAATCCTACCTATGGCTACACCTTC CATLTRVFTTRLTRFNPTYGYTF
TRBD1 TRBJ2-3 once TRBV10-1 TGCGCCAGCAGTTCGACAGGGGAGAGGACAGATACGCAGTATTTT CASSSTGERTDTQYF